Following are 20 T cell receptor beta chains from one sample sequenced in a study of Ad26.COV2.S vaccination and SARS-CoV-2 variants. Treatment given: 15 to 20 received Ad26.COV2.S at low or high dose, single or two shots; 5 received placebo; per-sample allocation not given. All samples were drawn on day 63, counting from the first vaccine or placebo injection. The method was immunoSEQ multiplex PCR; TCRdb's version includes in-frame clones alone and lacks a portion of them. In the table there are fewer than 500,000 clones, about 90% of which are singletons. The input for sequencing was peripheral blood, taken in a trial of Ad26.COV2.S vaccine versus placebo. These receptors originate from a person between 18 and 65 years old who received the Ad26.COV2.S COVID-19 vaccine or a placebo.

The V call is TRBV5-4, the J call TRBJ2-1; 10 bases are shared with TRBD1. The V gene's germline CDR1 is SGHNT and CDR2 YYREEE (reference sequence). The CDR3 runs 16 residues. J was trimmed by 7 bases and V by 0 bases; bases with no gene match: 7. The DNA for the CDR3 is TGTGCCAGCAGCTTGGCCCAGACAGGGGGCAAAAATGAGCAGTTCTTC. It codes for CASSLAQTGGKNEQFF.

The chain employs TRBV30 and TRBJ1-6; D remains unclear. The germline V gene encodes CDR1 GTSNPN and CDR2 SVGIG (reference sequence). The germline V and J ends were trimmed by 1 base and 7 bases, with 5 bases remaining between them. The length of the CDR3 is 12 residues. For the CDR3, the DNA is TGTGCCTGGAGTGCAGCCAATTCACCCCTCCACTTT. This translates into CAWSAANSPLHF.

This clone was detected once. The chain recombines TRBV30 with TRBJ1-5, with D maybe TRBD1 (6 bases). The germline V gene has CDR1 GTSNPN and CDR2 SVGIG (reference sequence). Trimming took off 2 bases at V and 3 bases at J, with 14 bases between the two ends. The CDR3 runs 15 residues. The CDR3 coding sequence is TGTGCCTGGAGTCCCAGGGGAAGGAACAATCAGCCCCAGCATTTT. Its protein product is CAWSPRGRNNQPQHF.

The chain uses TRBV5-1 and TRBJ2-1; D is uncertain. The CDR3 spans 13 residues. Germline CDR1 is SGHRS and CDR2 is YFSETQ. V lost 1 base and J lost 5, with 7 bases in between. DNA of the CDR3: TGCGCCAGCAGCTTGAATGCTGACAATGAGCAGTTCTTC. It encodes CASSLNADNEQFF.

The rearrangement joins TRBV9 to TRBJ2-4; no clear D gene. V dropped 0 bases and J dropped 2 bases, with 9 bases sitting between them. The CDR3 contains 15 residues. Germline V CDR1 and CDR2: SGDLS, YYNGEE. CDR3 DNA sequence: TGTGCCAGCAGCGTAGAAGGGTCTCCCAAAAACATTCAGTACTTC. Translating gives CASSVEGSPKNIQYF. Full variable domain (remainder filled in from reference TRBV9 and TRBJ2-4): DSGVTQTPKHLITATGQRVTLRCSPRSGDLSVYWYQQSLDQGLQFLIQYYNGEERAKGNILERFSAQQFPDLHSELNLSSLELGDSALYFCASSVEGSPKNIQYFGAGTRLSVL.

The V gene is TRBV28, the J gene TRBJ2-1; 9 positions match TRBD2. Germline V gene lookup returns CDR1 MDHEN and CDR2 SYDVKM. Trimming cost V 8 bases and J 7 bases; bases outside gene matches: 12. CDR3 length: 15 residues. In nucleotides, the CDR3 is TGTGCCAGCCTAGAGCCGGGACTAGCCCGGAATGAGCAGTTCTTC. The encoded protein is CASLEPGLARNEQFF.

The chain is built from TRBV10-3 and TRBJ2-7, with D possibly called TRBD1 or TRBD2 (6 bases each). The germline V and J ends were trimmed by 9 bases and 4 bases, with 19 bases remaining between them. Per the germline V gene, CDR1 is ENHRY and CDR2 is SYGVKD. This CDR3 region has 14 residues. The CDR3, as DNA: TGTGCCATTTCCGGGGGCCTCTCGGGTTACGAGCAGTACTTC. Translated: CAISGGLSGYEQYF.

The genes are TRBV29-1 and TRBJ2-7; 8 bases line up with TRBD2. This CDR3 region has 15 residues. The junction had 8 bases not matched to a gene; V was cut back by 4 bases and J by 0 bases. Per germline, CDR1 SQVTM and CDR2 ANQGSEA. The CDR3 bases are TGCAGCGTTGCGGGGGGGGACTTCTCCTCCTACGAGCAGTACTTC. Amino acid sequence: CSVAGGDFSSYEQYF.

The chain employs TRBV9 and TRBJ2-3; either TRBD1 or TRBD2 may supply D (6 bases each). V lost 1 base and J 3 bases, leaving 24 bases between the germline ends. From germline, CDR1 is SGDLS and CDR2 YYNGEE. The CDR3 runs 19 residues. CDR3 nucleotides: TGTGCCAGCAGCGTACCCCGAGGGGGGAGCGGAGCTGTTACAGATACGCAGTATTTT. As protein: CASSVPRGGSGAVTDTQYF.

V gene TRBV18 combines with J gene TRBJ2-1; 10 bases line up with TRBD2. Trimming at V came to 2 bases and at J to 12 bases, leaving 10 bases not matched to a gene. The CDR3 is 15 residues long. The germline V gene encodes CDR1 KGHSH and CDR2 LQKENI. CDR3 amino acids: CASSPEASGSLGQFF. CDR3 nucleotide sequence: TGTGCCAGCTCACCAGAGGCTAGCGGGAGTTTAGGGCAGTTCTTC.

This chain connects TRBV7-3 to TRBJ2-2; D remains ambiguous. CDR1 is SGHTA and CDR2 is FQGTGA in the germline V gene. Trimming left V 1 base short and J 1 base short, with 7 bases between. CDR3 size: 15 residues. For the CDR3, the DNA is TGTGCCAGCAGCTTAAGGGCAGGGAACACCGGGGAGCTGTTTTTT. Translating it yields CASSLRAGNTGELFF.

The chain joins TRBV28 to TRBJ2-3, with TRBD2 matching over 12 bases. Germline V gene lookup returns CDR1 MDHEN and CDR2 SYDVKM. There are 14 residues in the CDR3. Trimming at V came to 11 bases and at J to 5 bases, leaving 8 bases not matched to a gene. Here the CDR3 reads CASRTSGVEDTQYF. CDR3 sequence (DNA): TGTGCCTCCCGGACTAGCGGGGTTGAAGATACGCAGTATTTT.

The rearrangement uses TRBV2 and TRBJ2-7; 8 nucleotides match TRBD1. Looked up from germline, CDR1 is SNHLY and CDR2 is FYNNEI. Trimming took 5 bases from V and 2 from J; bases not matched to a gene: 11. The CDR3 runs to 16 residues. CDR3 loop: CASSTMGTGLTYEQYF. CDR3 nucleotides: TGTGCCAGCAGTACCATGGGGACAGGCCTCACCTACGAGCAGTACTTC.

The rearrangement uses TRBV7-2 and TRBJ1-2, with 9 bases lining up with TRBD1. CDR1 and CDR2 (germline): SGHTA, FQGNSA. This CDR3 contains 15 residues. Trimming at V came to 5 bases and at J to 6 bases, leaving 10 bases not matched to a gene. The CDR3 here is CASSPRTGDRNGYTF. CDR3 coding DNA: TGTGCCAGCAGCCCCCGGACAGGGGATAGGAATGGCTACACCTTC.

The chain couples TRBV5-1 to TRBJ2-7; 9 bases line up with TRBD1. In germline, CDR1 is SGHRS, CDR2 YFSETQ. The ends lost 4 bases at V and 5 bases at J; junction bases unmatched: 10. This CDR3 has 15 amino acids. The CDR3 loop is CASSRTGTGSHEQYF. Here the CDR3 DNA reads TGCGCCAGCAGCCGCACCGGGACAGGGTCCCACGAGCAGTACTTC.

This rearrangement joins TRBV27 to TRBJ1-2; D might be TRBD1 (6 bases). The CDR3 has 15 residues. Trimming took 0 bases from V and 8 from J, leaving 16 bases between them. Per the germline V gene, CDR1 is MNHEY and CDR2 is SMNVEV (reference sequence). This CDR3 is CASSLSKQGFSGYTF. CDR3 bases: TGTGCCAGCAGTTTATCGAAGCAGGGGTTCAGCGGCTACACCTTC.

The chain recombines TRBV21-1 with TRBJ2-1; no check of the table's D call, TRBD2, against the DNA was made. TRBV21-1 is assigned pseudogene status. The CDR3 sequence is 15 residues long. DNA for the CDR3: TGTGCCAGCAGCCATACGGGAGGGCCAGGCAATGAGCAGTTCTTC. Protein sequence: CASSHTGGPGNEQFF.

The gene calls are TRBV27 and TRBJ2-2; a possible D gene is TRBD2 (6 bases). CDR3 size: 15 residues. V gave up 3 bases and J gave up 1 base, with 9 bases separating them. Germline V gene data show CDR1 as MNHEY and CDR2 as SMNVEV (reference sequence). Written as DNA, the CDR3 is TGTGCCAGCAGTTTTTTGCGGGAGAACACCGGGGAGCTGTTTTTT. It yields the protein CASSFLRENTGELFF.

This CDR3 is CASSEALRRTNTGELFF. In DNA, the CDR3 is TGTGCCAGCAGTGAAGCGCTTAGGAGGACGAACACCGGGGAGCTGTTTTTT. The J gene is TRBJ2-2, the V gene TRBV6-1, with a weak D call TRBD2 (5 bases). This CDR3 contains 17 residues. CDR1 is MNHNS and CDR2 is SASEGT in the germline V gene. V gave up 0 bases and J gave up 0 bases, with 11 bases separating them.

J is TRBJ2-7 and V is TRBV4-2; TRBD2 matches 7 bases. Germline values: CDR1 LGHNA, CDR2 YNFKEQ. The CDR3 is 17 residues long. J was trimmed by 1 base and V by 0 bases; bases with no gene match: 9. The CDR3 DNA reads as TGTGCCAGCAGCCAAGATCTGGGGACTACCGAATCCTACGAGCAGTACTTC. It codes for CASSQDLGTTESYEQYF.